These T cell receptor beta chains were read from a single sample in a study of T cell repertoires in cytomegalovirus infection. TCRdb re-called the reads with MiXCR, one entry per CDR3 protein. The data contain a few hundred thousand distinct CDR3 sequences, around two fifths of them singletons. Their cognate antigens are unknown. Sequences were derived from cultured PBMCs, sampled from culture after CMV antigen stimulation. The origin of the receptors is a human donor in good health (CMV status not recorded). Some clones in this sample may be carry-over from other donors' samples. CDR3s include the opening cysteine and the closing phenylalanine or tryptophan. The order of the fields is D gene, V gene, J gene, clone size, CDR3 DNA, CDR3 protein. A D gene is named only where the DNA matches it firmly. The size of a clone is reported for some rows only, either as once, few or many, or as a class for expanded clones.

-	TRBV7-9	TRBJ2-7	few	TGTGCCAGCAGCTTAGAGTGGAGCGAGCAGTACTTC	CASSLEWSEQYF
-	TRBV7-9	TRBJ2-4	few	TGTGCCAGCAGCTTCGGTTTTCGGGGACTTCCTAAAAACATTCAGTACTTC	CASSFGFRGLPKNIQYF
TRBD1	TRBV6-1	TRBJ1-1	few	TGTGCCAGCAGTGTTTACAGGGGGGACACTGAAGCTTTCTTT	CASSVYRGDTEAFF
TRBD1	TRBV7-8	TRBJ2-7	few	TGTGCCAGCAGTCCCCCGTGGCTCCGGGACAGGGTTAACGAGCAGTACTTC	CASSPPWLRDRVNEQYF
-	TRBV7-9	TRBJ1-6	-	TGTGCCACAGACTCGACGGGGGCCAGGGGTTCACCCCTCCACTTT	CATDSTGARGSPLHF
-	TRBV7-8	TRBJ2-3	-	TGTGCCAGCAGCTTAGGGCTTAGCCAGGATACGCAGTATTTT	CASSLGLSQDTQYF
-	TRBV7-6	TRBJ1-1	few	TGTGCCAGCAGCCAACCCTCCAAGGGCACTGAAGCTTTCTTT	CASSQPSKGTEAFF
-	TRBV10-2	TRBJ2-3	-	TGCGCCAGCAGGACCCGGACTTACACAGATACGCAGTATTTT	CASRTRTYTDTQYF
-	TRBV4-1	TRBJ1-4	-	TGCGCCAGCAGCCAAGATCCGCATCCCGGCGGGATTGAAAAACTGTTTTTT	CASSQDPHPGGIEKLFF
-	TRBV29-1	TRBJ1-2	-	TGCAGCGCCCGGACAGTAACTCCACGCTATGGCTACACCTTC	CSARTVTPRYGYTF
-	TRBV7-8	TRBJ2-1	-	TGTGCCAGCAGCTTAGGTCCGCGTGAGCAGTTCTTC	CASSLGPREQFF
-	TRBV11-2	TRBJ2-3	-	TGTGCCAGCAGCCAAGGACTTCCCCCAGATACGCAGTATTTT	CASSQGLPPDTQYF
TRBD1	TRBV5-1	TRBJ1-5	once	TGCGCCAGCAGCTTGACAGGGGCCGCCTCGTCCCCCCAGCATTTT	CASSLTGAASSPQHF
-	TRBV7-2	TRBJ2-7	-	TGTGCCAGCAGCTACAGGGGAGCGGGCGAGCAGTACTTC	CASSYRGAGEQYF
-	TRBV7-9	TRBJ1-2	once	TGTGCCAGCAGCTTAGAGTCGGGGGGCTACGGCTATGGCTACACCTTC	CASSLESGGYGYGYTF
TRBD2	TRBV5-3	TRBJ2-1	few	TGTGCCAGGCGACTAGCCCATGAGCAGTTCTTC	CARRLAHEQFF
TRBD1	TRBV5-6	TRBJ1-1	few	TGTGCCAGCAGCTCCCGGGACAGGGTCACTGAAGCTTTCTTT	CASSSRDRVTEAFF
-	TRBV7-2	TRBJ1-1	many	TGTGCCAGCAGGAACAGGGTGAACACTGAAGCTTTCTTT	CASRNRVNTEAFF
-	TRBV6-2/TRBV6-3	TRBJ1-6	-	TGTGCCAGCAGTTCGAGGTTGACGGGATCACCCCTCCACTTT	CASSSRLTGSPLHF
TRBD1	TRBV2	TRBJ1-2	-	TGTGCCAGCAGGGACCAGACAGGGTTTATTGGCTACACCTTC	CASRDQTGFIGYTF
-	TRBV27	TRBJ1-1	few	TGTGCCGTCCAGGGGAGGGGAGGGACTGAAGCTTTCTTT	CAVQGRGGTEAFF
TRBD2	TRBV12-3/TRBV12-4	TRBJ2-5	few	TGTGCCAGCAGTTCACTAGCGGGGGGGCAAGAGACCCAGTACTTC	CASSSLAGGQETQYF